This is a list of T cell receptor beta chains from one sample in a study of shared T cell receptors in the human thymus. Assay used: immunoSEQ multiplex PCR; TCRdb lists only in-frame clones, some missing. This sample carries about 660,000 clones, 88% of them seen once, and the ten largest clones take around 0.0099%. This sample also belongs to another study, concerning human thymus T cells.

The sample was thymocytes. These receptors were taken from a boy under two years old with a congenital heart defect. Both conserved end residues are part of each CDR3. Each record gives: D gene, clone size, CDR3 length, J gene, V gene, CDR3 DNA, CDR3 protein. A D gene is named only where the DNA matches it firmly. Not every row has a clone size; where given, it reads once, few, many or a size class.

NA	few	15	TRBJ1-3	TRBV5-1	TGCGCCAGCAGCTTGTCAGGGGAAAGGGGAAACACCATATATTTT	CASSLSGERGNTIYF
NA	NA	20	TRBJ2-2	TRBV21-1	TGTGCCAGCAGCAAAGGCTCTAGACTAGCGGCCCTCGTGAACACCGGGGAGCTGTTTTTT	CASSKGSRLAALVNTGELFF
NA	NA	16	TRBJ1-1	TRBV7-9	TGTGCCAGCAGCTTAGTCAGGACACGGAATTCGGCTGAAGCTTTCTTT	CASSLVRTRNSAEAFF
NA	NA	13	TRBJ2-7	TRBV30	TGTGCCTGTTTACTAGCCCTTACTTACGAGCAGTACTTC	CACLLALTYEQYF
NA	NA	12	TRBJ2-3	TRBV11-3	TGTGCCAGCAGCCGGAGCGCAGATACGCAGTATTTT	CASSRSADTQYF
TRBD2	few	19	TRBJ2-3	TRBV5-4	TGTGCCAGCAGCTTGAGGCTAGCGGGAGGGCCCCAGTCGACAGATACGCAGTATTTT	CASSLRLAGGPQSTDTQYF
TRBD1	NA	15	TRBJ2-2	TRBV5-1	TGCGCCAGCAGCTACGCCGGGACAGACACCGGGGAGCTGTTTTTT	CASSYAGTDTGELFF
NA	NA	14	TRBJ1-4	TRBV4-1	TGCGCCAGCAGCCCTGCGGGGGTGGTTGAAAAACTGTTTTTT	CASSPAGVVEKLFF
NA	NA	15	TRBJ2-1	TRBV7-4	TGTGCCAGCAGCTTACTTAACCAGACATACAATGAGCAGTTCTTC	CASSLLNQTYNEQFF
TRBD1	once	16	TRBJ1-2	TRBV19	TGTGCCAGTAGCCAGGGGGCCGAGGATCTTCTCTATGGCTACACCTTC	CASSQGAEDLLYGYTF
NA	once	13	TRBJ2-7	TRBV7-2	TGTGCCAGCAGCTTCCCGTCAGCCTACGAGCAGTACTTC	CASSFPSAYEQYF
TRBD2	NA	16	TRBJ2-1	TRBV5-1	TGCGCCAGCAGCTGGGGATCTAGCGGGAGAAGGGAGTCATGGTTCTTC	CASSWGSSGRRESWFF
TRBD1	NA	14	TRBJ1-5	TRBV28	TGTGCCAGCAGTCCAACAGGGGATTGTGCGCCCCAGCATTTT	CASSPTGDCAPQHF
NA	NA	14	TRBJ2-7	TRBV5-1	TGCGCCAGCAGCCCCAGCGGGCCAACCTACGAGCAGTACTTC	CASSPSGPTYEQYF
TRBD2	NA	14	TRBJ2-1	TRBV10-1	TGCGCCAGCAGTGCTAGCGGGGAGTGGGATGAGCAGTTCTTC	CASSASGEWDEQFF
TRBD2	NA	15	TRBJ2-1	TRBV28	TGTGCCAGCAACCACCCTAGCGGGAGTCTCAATGAGCAGTTCTTC	CASNHPSGSLNEQFF
TRBD1	once	15	TRBJ1-2	TRBV28	TGTGCCAGCAGTTTAGTCCAGGGGGTCCTCTATGGCTACACCTTC	CASSLVQGVLYGYTF
NA	NA	14	TRBJ1-5	TRBV5-1	TGCGCCAGCAGCTTACCAGGGTCCTGTAAGCCCCAGCATTTT	CASSLPGSCKPQHF
TRBD2	once	20	TRBJ2-1	TRBV7-8	TGTGCCAGCAGCCAGCCGCGGACTAGCGGGCACCCGAGCTCCTACAATGAGCAGTTCTTC	CASSQPRTSGHPSSYNEQFF
NA	NA	17	TRBJ2-6	TRBV19	TGTGCCAGTAGTATAGGCAAATGGAGCTCTGGGGCCAACGTCCTGACTTTC	CASSIGKWSSGANVLTF
NA	few	12	TRBJ1-1	TRBV27	TGTGCCAGCAGTCGGGGGGACACTGAAGCTTTCTTT	CASSRGDTEAFF
NA	NA	15	TRBJ2-3	TRBV5-6	TGTGCCAGCAGCTTGTCCCGGCGGGGCACAGATACGCAGTATTTT	CASSLSRRGTDTQYF
TRBD2	NA	19	TRBJ2-7	TRBV7-2	TGTGCCAGCAGCATAGGACTAGCGGGAGGTCATGGTTGGAACTACGAGCAGTACTTC	CASSIGLAGGHGWNYEQYF
TRBD2	NA	20	TRBJ2-1	TRBV2	TGTGCCAGCAGTGAATACCCTAGCGGGAGGGCCTTCAATGGGTCCAATGAGCAGTTCTTC	CASSEYPSGRAFNGSNEQFF
NA	NA	13	TRBJ2-3	TRBV7-6	TGTGCCAGCAGCCCGACCACGGGAGATACGCAGTATTTT	CASSPTTGDTQYF
TRBD2	NA	19	TRBJ2-1	TRBV4-3	TGCGCCAGCAGTCCCGTGACTAGCGGGAGGGCCTTCGAAGGCAATGAGCAGTTCTTC	CASSPVTSGRAFEGNEQFF
NA	once	14	TRBJ2-7	TRBV12-5	TGTGCTAGTGGTCCCCGGAACTACTCCTACGAGCAGTACTTC	CASGPRNYSYEQYF
NA	NA	18	TRBJ1-1	TRBV7-2	TGTGCCAGCAGCACTAGGACGATCCCTCGGACGGCGGGCACTGAAGCTTTCTTT	CASSTRTIPRTAGTEAFF
NA	NA	14	TRBJ1-1	TRBV5-1	TGCGCCAGCAGCTCCGCCGACTCAAACACTGAAGCTTTCTTT	CASSSADSNTEAFF
TRBD1	NA	15	TRBJ1-4	TRBV19	TGTGCCAGTAGTAAACGACAGGGAACTAATGAAAAACTGTTTTTT	CASSKRQGTNEKLFF
TRBD1	NA	16	TRBJ1-5	TRBV2	TGTGCCAGCAGGAACCGGGACAGCTATAGCAATCAGCCCCAGCATTTT	CASRNRDSYSNQPQHF
NA	NA	17	TRBJ2-3	TRBV4-3	TGCGCCAGCAGCCAAGGCCTAGGAGGGGTTGTCGCAGATACGCAGTATTTT	CASSQGLGGVVADTQYF
TRBD2	once	17	TRBJ2-7	TRBV19	TGTGCCAGTAGTATGGGGACTAGCGGGACGAGCAGGAACGAGCAGTACTTC	CASSMGTSGTSRNEQYF
NA	NA	18	TRBJ2-7	TRBV19	TGTGCCAGTAGTACCCAAGGGCCCCGGGGGTCAAGACCCTACGAGCAGTACTTC	CASSTQGPRGSRPYEQYF
TRBD2	NA	13	TRBJ2-1	TRBV29-1	TGCAGGGGGTCGGGGCGGGAGTCCGGTGAGCAGTTCTTC	CRGSGRESGEQFF
TRBD1	NA	17	TRBJ2-2	TRBV7-9	TGTGCCAGCAGCAGAAGACAGGGGGCGAGGAACACCGGGGAGCTGTTTTTT	CASSRRQGARNTGELFF
TRBD1	NA	13	TRBJ2-3	TRBV10-2	TGCGCCAGCAAACAGGGGACAGCAGATACGCAGTATTTT	CASKQGTADTQYF
TRBD1	NA	17	TRBJ2-1	TRBV28	TGTGCCAGCAGTCCAACCCCGACAGGGAGCTCCTACAATGAGCAGTTCTTC	CASSPTPTGSSYNEQFF
TRBD1	NA	15	TRBJ2-7	TRBV2	TGTGCCAGCAGTGTGTGGGACAGGCACTCCTACGAGCAGTACTTC	CASSVWDRHSYEQYF
NA	NA	16	TRBJ2-7	TRBV6-1	TGTGCCAGCAGTGAAGGCAATAGGAGAAAAGCCTACGAGCAGTACTTC	CASSEGNRRKAYEQYF
NA	NA	17	TRBJ2-5	TRBV18	TGTGCCAGCTCACCACCGACGATAGCGGATCCCCAAGAGACCCAGTACTTC	CASSPPTIADPQETQYF
NA	NA	14	TRBJ1-5	TRBV30	TGTGCCTGGAGTGATCCAGGGAGGATTCAGCCCCAGCATTTT	CAWSDPGRIQPQHF
NA	NA	15	TRBJ2-3	TRBV13	TGTGCCAGCAGCTCTACCGATACTAGCACAGATACGCAGTATTTT	CASSSTDTSTDTQYF
NA	NA	13	TRBJ2-7	TRBV6-5	TGTGCCAGCCGAAGAGGGACTCTTCACGAGCAGTACTTC	CASRRGTLHEQYF
TRBD2	NA	16	TRBJ2-7	TRBV5-6	TGTGCCAGCAGCGGATTAATAGCGGGAGGGACCCACGAGCAGTACTTC	CASSGLIAGGTHEQYF
NA	NA	14	TRBJ1-2	TRBV14	TGTGCCAGCAGCCAAGTGAACAGGGATGGAGGCTACACCTTC	CASSQVNRDGGYTF
TRBD2	NA	16	TRBJ2-1	TRBV9	TGTGCCAGCAGCGTAGCGGGGACTAGCGGGTACAATGAGCAGTTCTTC	CASSVAGTSGYNEQFF
TRBD2	few	23	TRBJ2-6	TRBV27	TGTGCCAGCAGTTTATCGTGGCAGGTCATTTCTAGCGGGAGGGCCTCTGGGGCCAACGTCCTGACTTTC	CASSLSWQVISSGRASGANVLTF
NA	once	13	TRBJ2-7	TRBV29-1	TGCAGCGCGACAGGTAGGAGCTCCTACGAGCAGTACTTC	CSATGRSSYEQYF
TRBD2	NA	20	TRBJ2-2	TRBV28	TGTGCCAGCAGTCCTGGGAAAACTGGACTAGCGGGTACGAACACCGGGGAGCTGTTTTTT	CASSPGKTGLAGTNTGELFF
NA	NA	14	TRBJ1-1	TRBV14	TGTGCCAGCAGCTTAGGCGGGGTTGAGACTGAAGCTTTCTTT	CASSLGGVETEAFF
TRBD1	NA	16	TRBJ2-7	TRBV28	TGTGCCAGCAGTTCCCACGACAGGGGGCTCTCCTACGAGCAGTACTTC	CASSSHDRGLSYEQYF
TRBD2	NA	18	TRBJ2-3	TRBV9	TGTGCCAGCAGCGGCCTGACTAGCGGGAGTCTTAGCACAGATACGCAGTATTTT	CASSGLTSGSLSTDTQYF
TRBD1	NA	16	TRBJ2-7	TRBV5-1	TGCGCCAGCAGCAGGGTAACCGGGACAGGGGCCTACGAGCAGTACTTC	CASSRVTGTGAYEQYF
TRBD2	NA	16	TRBJ2-1	TRBV11-3	TGTGCCAGCAGCTTAGCTAGGCCTAGCGGGAAGAATGAGCAGTTCTTC	CASSLARPSGKNEQFF
NA	NA	13	TRBJ2-7	TRBV11-2	TGTGCCAGCAGCTCGACCACAGGGTACCAGCAGTACTTC	CASSSTTGYQQYF
TRBD2	NA	15	TRBJ2-7	TRBV11-2	TGTGCCAGCAGCTTAGGGACTAGCGGGAGCTACGAGCAGTACTTC	CASSLGTSGSYEQYF